This T cell receptor beta chain was recovered during a study of shared clonotypes between healthy human individuals. Study information: The cohort had a couple of women and three men, ages 18 to 49. Study results and limitations: Few donors limited the genetic and exposure-history diversity represented. Clonotypes shared by all four sorted-subset donors had higher generation probabilities than non-shared clonotypes.

The naive CD8 subset, CD45RO-negative cells positively selected for CCR7, excluded terminally differentiated effector memory CD45RA+ cells. At the deep level, the assay was run. Method: immunoSEQ multiplex PCR; TCRdb's copy keeps in-frame clones and lacks some. The sample includes around 650,000 clones, 96% of them seen just once. Worth noting for this clone: Antigen specificity is unknown.

This CDR3 contains 17 residues. With 5 bases clipped from V and 4 bases from J, the junction kept 15 bases outside the gene matches. Germline assignment: CDR1 SGHAT and CDR2 FQNNGV. The rearrangement joins TRBV11-2 to TRBJ1-2, with TRBD1 identical over 8 bases. The sequence was obtained from a woman in her thirties in good health. The sequencing sample was made of naive CD8+ T cells sorted from blood. The CDR3 coding sequence is TGTGCCAGCAGCCCGCTACTTATGTTCGACAGGGGCTATGGCTACACCTTC. This codes for CASSPLLMFDRGYGYTF.